This T cell receptor (beta chain) was observed in a study of beta chain features in type 1 diabetes. Study results and limitations: Patients and controls would share equally any PCR tilt toward shorter templates. TCRB CDR3s were moderately but significantly shorter in Type 1 diabetes patients in all four CD4+ subsets.

Reverse transcribing all isolated RNA meant expressed TCRB transcripts were sequenced. TCRdb's table, derived via immunoSEQ multiplex PCR, lists solely in-frame clones and lacks some. This sample has 250,000 to 300,000 clones; around 24% occur once, and the top ten carry roughly 0.011%. In its sample, this clone was seen a few times. Its antigen is as yet unknown. V lost 3 bases and J 2 bases, leaving 14 bases between the germline ends. The CDR3 spans 16 residues. CDR1 and CDR2 from the germline V gene are KGHSH and LQKENI. Stem cell-like memory, regulatory, central memory and naive CD4+ cells were sorted via CD45RO/CCR7/CD25/CD127/CD95/CD27.

The sample comprised naive CD4+ T cells from blood. The receptor was derived from a woman under 40 with type 1 diabetes. The gene calls are TRBV18 and TRBJ2-1; maybe TRBD2 (6 bases). CDR3 residues: CASSPISGRAYNEQFF. The CDR3 DNA reads as TGTGCCAGCTCACCTATAAGCGGGCGAGCCTACAATGAGCAGTTCTTC.